This is a list of T cell receptor beta chains from one sample in a study of OX40 agonist ivuxolimab in advanced cancers. Generated by immunoSEQ multiplex PCR, the TCRdb table keeps only in-frame clones and is missing some. The sample lists 60,000 or so clones; approximately 92% were seen once. The input for sequencing was CD4+ or CD8+ T cells sorted from blood, taken in a trial of the OX40 agonist ivuxolimab. The source is an adult with an advanced solid tumor such as melanoma, head and neck, liver or kidney cancer. CDR3s include the opening cysteine and the closing phenylalanine or tryptophan. Each record gives: V gene, CDR3 protein.

v_call: TRBV19; cdr3_aa: CASSIVVAGLGTEAFF
v_call: TRBV29-1; cdr3_aa: CSVESGYYGYTF
v_call: TRBV18; cdr3_aa: CASSHPDSDNYGYTF
v_call: TRBV19; cdr3_aa: CASKAGTDTQYF
v_call: TRBV5-1; cdr3_aa: CASSGGYEQYF
v_call: TRBV4-1; cdr3_aa: CASSQATSEYEQYF
v_call: TRBV7-9; cdr3_aa: CASSSNIAGRSDTQYF
v_call: TRBV6-1; cdr3_aa: CASSEGGKALDTQYF
v_call: TRBV9; cdr3_aa: CASSGGDRGATEAFF
v_call: TRBV6-6; cdr3_aa: CASSPQRGPYQETQYF
v_call: TRBV5-1; cdr3_aa: CASPSPHNGELFF
v_call: TRBV14; cdr3_aa: CASSLTSGRVYEQFF
v_call: TRBV4-1; cdr3_aa: CASSPDRDYGYTF
v_call: TRBV11-2; cdr3_aa: CASSLDANEQFF
v_call: TRBV2; cdr3_aa: CASSSLQGTGTDTQYF
v_call: TRBV27; cdr3_aa: CASSPGGQGNEQFF
v_call: TRBV19; cdr3_aa: CASSGGGQRTNYGYTF
v_call: TRBV6-6; cdr3_aa: CASSYRGHTEAFF
v_call: TRBV7-8; cdr3_aa: CASSLGLAGNTDTQYF
v_call: TRBV6-5; cdr3_aa: CASSPPGLAQETQYF
v_call: TRBV6-5; cdr3_aa: CASSYDGQGNEQYF
v_call: TRBV5-1; cdr3_aa: CASTNRGPSTGELFF
v_call: TRBV7-9; cdr3_aa: CASSLWEGARSGANVLTF
v_call: TRBV5-6; cdr3_aa: CASSWGFYEQYF
v_call: TRBV4-3; cdr3_aa: CASSQDPDRPTNTEAFF
v_call: TRBV4-1; cdr3_aa: CASSLSTGPYEQYF
v_call: TRBV4-1; cdr3_aa: CASSPTPGQNYEQYF
v_call: TRBV4-1; cdr3_aa: CASSQVLDEQYEQYF
v_call: TRBV19; cdr3_aa: CASSIDQSGTGGTHYQPQHF
v_call: TRBV19; cdr3_aa: CASIGRAGGEKLFF
v_call: TRBV5-8; cdr3_aa: CASSLGLAGSYEQYF
v_call: TRBV10-3; cdr3_aa: CAISEQGALTEAFF
v_call: TRBV15; cdr3_aa: CATSRGLNILVPSSYEQYF
v_call: TRBV11-2; cdr3_aa: CASSLGVYEQYF
v_call: TRBV7-9; cdr3_aa: CASSLPGLNTEAFF
v_call: TRBV19; cdr3_aa: CASSMFGTSGGFSIYNEQFF
v_call: TRBV6-5; cdr3_aa: CASSPVTGGENEQFF
v_call: TRBV7-6; cdr3_aa: CASSADRGGPLVNEQFF
v_call: TRBV6-1; cdr3_aa: CASSEAADTQYF
v_call: TRBV4-1; cdr3_aa: CASSQVYRQEVETQYF
v_call: TRBV7-2; cdr3_aa: CASSFSWTSTDTQYF
v_call: TRBV10-2; cdr3_aa: CASSQVAYEQYF
v_call: TRBV7-9; cdr3_aa: CASSGDGTDGPYGYTF
v_call: TRBV4-2; cdr3_aa: CASSQISTEAFF
v_call: TRBV6-6; cdr3_aa: CASSYSGEQFF
v_call: TRBV14; cdr3_aa: CASSSPGTGVAGELFF
v_call: TRBV6-5; cdr3_aa: CASSYSSGRLKETQYF
v_call: TRBV14; cdr3_aa: CASSQVFSLKDTQYF
v_call: TRBV19; cdr3_aa: CASSRGVNTEAFF
v_call: TRBV9; cdr3_aa: CASSVGGAYNEQFF
v_call: TRBV7-6; cdr3_aa: CASSHGTGTNEKLFF
v_call: TRBV7-6; cdr3_aa: CASSLAEGDSSRLYNEQFF
v_call: TRBV7-9; cdr3_aa: CASSLVALAGTEAFF